This section outlines one TCR beta chain sequence together with its context. This record belongs to a study of Ad26.COV2.S vaccination and SARS-CoV-2 variants. Profiled with immunoSEQ multiplex PCR; TCRdb holds only in-frame clones, not every one. The table shows some 340,000 clones, with around four fifths occurring only once. V gave up 5 bases and J gave up 1 base; unmatched junction bases: 4. Germline CDR1 reads SGHRS; CDR2 reads YFSETQ. The CDR3 totals 15 residues. Regarding treatment: 15 to 20 received Ad26.COV2.S at low or high dose, single or two shots; about 5 received placebo; per-sample allocation not given. Collection of samples fell on day 63 after the first vaccine or placebo injection.

The chain has TRBV5-1 and TRBJ1-1; 11 positions agree with TRBD1. The sequencing here drew on peripheral blood, taken in a trial of Ad26.COV2.S vaccine versus placebo. The clonotype was recovered from a person aged 18-65 years who received the Ad26.COV2.S COVID-19 vaccine or a placebo. The CDR3 spells CASRSDRGRNTEAFF. CDR3 nucleotide sequence: TGCGCCAGCAGGTCGGACAGGGGGCGGAACACTGAAGCTTTCTTT.